This TCR beta chain was sequenced during a study of graft-versus-host responses after intestinal transplantation. At the level of the study: Recipients underwent multivisceral, liver-intestinal, or isolated intestinal transplants.

As to this clone: The antigen remains unidentified.

TCRdb keeps only in-frame clones here, not all; method: immunoSEQ multiplex PCR. The sample contains around 120,000 clones, around 95% of which appear only once. Per germline, CDR1 GTSNPN and CDR2 SVGIG (reference sequence). The CDR3 runs to 12 residues. Trimming shortened V by 0 bases and J by 7 bases, and 7 bases separated the two germline ends. Study-wide findings and caveats: GvH clones detected in recipient marrow included some appearing first in ileum or blood. Association was observed between peak circulating GvH clone levels and early post-transplant HvG declines.

This sample comprised unstimulated CD8+ T cells sorted from spleen or lymph node cells, obtained before intestinal transplant. The origin of this receptor is a human donor who received an intestinal transplant. This chain joins TRBV30 and TRBJ2-1; D remains ambiguous. This CDR3 is CAWSVGANEQFF. The CDR3 DNA follows: TGTGCCTGGAGTGTAGGAGCGAATGAGCAGTTCTTC.